A selection of T cell receptor beta chains follows, all from one sample in a study of shared clonotypes between healthy human individuals. Measured with immunoSEQ multiplex PCR; TCRdb has only the in-frame clones, and not every one. Of about 460,000 clones in the sample, roughly four fifths are singletons; the top ten hold around 12%. The sequenced sample consisted of PBMCs. These receptors were collected from a woman between 40 and 50 years old in good health. Some clones in this sample may be carry-over from other donors' samples. Each CDR3 is given with its conserved first and last residue. A D gene is named only where the DNA matches it firmly. Clone size, where shown, is once, few, many, or a class for clones that have expanded.

j_call v_call clone_size d_call cdr3_aa cdr3_nt
TRBJ2-2 TRBV18 few TRBD1 CASSPARTGGVSGELFF TGTGCCAGCTCACCGGCGAGGACAGGGGGCGTCAGCGGGGAGCTGTTTTTT
TRBJ1-2 TRBV18 NA NA CASSPPGRNYGYTF TGTGCCAGCTCACCACCGGGGCGGAATTATGGCTACACCTTC
TRBJ2-4 TRBV28 few NA CASRGSQVSQNIQYF TGTGCCAGCAGGGGAAGTCAGGTCTCGCAAAACATTCAGTACTTC
TRBJ2-3 TRBV7-3 NA TRBD1 CASSLQPDRGHTDTQYF TGTGCCAGCAGCTTACAACCTGACAGGGGCCACACAGATACGCAGTATTTT
TRBJ2-7 TRBV11-1 NA TRBD2 CASSYGTSGEYEQYF TGTGCCAGCAGCTACGGGACTAGCGGAGAGTACGAGCAGTACTTC
TRBJ1-1 TRBV2 NA NA CASNAGSTNTEAFF TGTGCCAGCAACGCCGGCTCCACGAACACTGAAGCTTTCTTT
TRBJ2-5 TRBV5-1 NA NA CASSLGNSGQETQYF TGCGCCAGCAGCTTGGGAAATAGCGGCCAAGAGACCCAGTACTTC
TRBJ1-1 TRBV28 NA NA CASSFALIEAFF TGTGCCAGCAGTTTTGCCCTCATCGAGGCTTTCTTT
TRBJ2-2 TRBV6-5 NA NA CASRPGSEAGELFF TGTGCCAGCAGGCCCGGGTCAGAGGCCGGGGAGCTGTTTTTT
TRBJ2-3 TRBV28 NA NA CAGKDSTDTQYF TGTGCAGGCAAAGACAGCACAGATACGCAGTATTTT
TRBJ2-7 TRBV28 NA TRBD2 CASTNSGGGGLTYEQYF TGTGCCAGCACCAACTCCGGGGGGGGCGGCCTTACCTACGAGCAGTACTTC
TRBJ2-1 TRBV2 many NA CASRKAVGSSYNEQFF TGTGCCAGCAGGAAGGCGGTCGGGAGTTCTTACAATGAGCAGTTCTTC
TRBJ1-3 TRBV4-1 NA TRBD1 CASSQDTGAFSGNTIYF TGCGCCAGCAGCCAAGACACAGGGGCCTTCTCTGGAAACACCATATATTTT
TRBJ2-3 TRBV28 NA TRBD1 CASSLQGADTQYF TGTGCCAGCAGTCTCCAGGGGGCAGATACGCAGTATTTT
TRBJ2-2 TRBV19 many NA CASSIAANTGELFF TGTGCCAGTAGTATAGCGGCGAACACCGGGGAGCTGTTTTTT
TRBJ1-4 TRBV7-9 NA NA CASRRTGRNEKLFF TGTGCCAGCAGACGGACGGGAAGAAATGAAAAACTGTTTTTT
TRBJ2-1 TRBV25-1 many TRBD2 CASSYRREVPNEQFF TGTGCCAGCAGTTACAGGCGGGAGGTTCCCAATGAGCAGTTCTTC
TRBJ2-7 TRBV7-3 NA TRBD2 CASSRGPGLAFEQYF TGTGCCAGCAGCCGAGGACCGGGACTAGCCTTCGAGCAGTACTTC
TRBJ2-7 TRBV10-2 few NA CASSDQRRTYEQYF TGCGCCAGCAGTGACCAGCGGAGAACCTACGAGCAGTACTTC
TRBJ2-7 TRBV7-2 NA NA CASSSQGYTYEQYF TGTGCCAGCAGCTCGCAGGGGTATACCTACGAGCAGTACTTC
TRBJ2-7 TRBV7-8 many NA CASSLAAGSYEQYF TGTGCCAGCAGCTTAGCGGCAGGATCCTACGAGCAGTACTTC
TRBJ2-2 TRBV2 NA TRBD2 CASSWEGSNTGELFF TGTGCCAGCAGTTGGGAGGGGTCGAACACCGGGGAGCTGTTTTTT
TRBJ2-1 TRBV4-2 few NA CASSQVGEEQFF TGTGCCAGCAGCCAAGTGGGGGAAGAGCAGTTCTTC
TRBJ1-2 TRBV18 NA NA CASSRTFQGDGYTF TGTGCCAGCTCACGGACTTTCCAGGGTGATGGCTACACCTTC
TRBJ2-7 TRBV18 NA TRBD1 CASSPSKDRGHEQYF TGTGCCAGCTCACCATCGAAGGACAGGGGACACGAGCAGTACTTC
TRBJ2-2 TRBV7-3 NA TRBD1 CASSATLGTAPTGELFF TGTGCCAGCAGCGCGACCCTCGGGACAGCCCCGACCGGGGAGCTGTTTTTT
TRBJ2-7 TRBV5-6 few NA CASSLAHIFNEQYF TGTGCCAGCAGCTTGGCGCACATCTTTAACGAGCAGTACTTC
TRBJ2-7 TRBV28 NA TRBD1 CASTAGTGGLEQYF TGTGCCAGCACCGCAGGGACAGGGGGCTTAGAGCAGTACTTC
TRBJ1-1 TRBV19 NA NA CASSTPGLERESAFF TGTGCCAGTAGTACCCCCGGGCTGGAAAGGGAATCGGCTTTCTTT
TRBJ2-2 TRBV9 NA NA CASSLASGRGTGELFF TGTGCCAGCAGCCTTGCGAGCGGTCGCGGCACCGGGGAGCTGTTTTTT
TRBJ2-7 TRBV29-1 NA TRBD2 CSVAGGGLAGDYEQYF TGCAGCGTTGCGGGCGGAGGACTAGCGGGAGACTACGAGCAGTACTTC
TRBJ1-2 TRBV28 NA NA CASRRGGNPNYGYTF TGTGCCAGCAGACGCGGAGGGAACCCTAACTATGGCTACACCTTC
TRBJ2-7 TRBV7-2 NA NA CASSLSAYEQYF TGTGCCAGCAGCTTAAGCGCCTACGAGCAGTACTTC
TRBJ2-1 TRBV5-4 NA NA CASSLRSSAGNEQFF TGTGCCAGCAGCTTGAGGTCATCGGCTGGCAATGAGCAGTTCTTC
TRBJ2-7 TRBV30 NA TRBD2 CAWKGASGIHEQYF TGTGCCTGGAAGGGGGCTAGCGGGATCCACGAGCAGTACTTC